Below are 25 T cell receptor delta chains sequenced from a single sample in a study of Vδ1+ human thymocytes. Overall study findings and caveats: Thymic TRG and TRD repertoires appeared highly polyclonal, with Gaussian CDR3 length distributions.

Sequences come from RNA converted to cDNA by reverse transcription. CDR3 amplicons came from multiplex PCR with pooled V-gene forward and constant-region reverse primers. TCRdb reapplied CATT to the multiplex PCR reads. The sample carries 70,000 to 90,000 delta-chain clones, around 35% recorded once. No antigen has been identified for these receptors. Source material: Vdelta1+ gamma-delta thymocytes from the thymus. Described subset: FACS-sorted CD3+ TCRalphabeta- TCRVdelta1+ TCRVdelta2- thymocytes. The source is a boy younger than two who had congenital heart surgery.

This chain joins TRDV1 and TRDJ1, with 12 bases fitting TRDD3. Germline V gene lookup returns CDR1 TSWWSYY and CDR2 QGS. The CDR3 totals 20 residues. J gave up 4 bases and V 0 bases, and 15 bases lay outside the gene matches. Written as DNA, the CDR3 is TGTGCTCTTGGGGAACTAAAGTGCCCTGGGGGATACGCATGTTGCGATAAACTCATCTTT. Protein sequence: CALGELKCPGGYACCDKLIF.

V usage is TRDV1 and J usage is TRDJ1; TRDD2 aligns across 8 bases. V shed 2 bases, J shed 3 bases, and the junction held 14 bases outside the gene matches. Germline V lookup: CDR1 TSWWSYY, CDR2 QGS. This CDR3 has 18 residues. Here the CDR3 reads CALGEFFLRSSESDKLIF. In DNA form, the CDR3 reads TGTGCTCTTGGGGAATTCTTCCTACGGAGTTCTGAATCCGATAAACTCATCTTT.

This clone occurred once. At one boundary the junction diverges from the germline segment, which might be a read error. This chain uses TRDV1 with TRDJ1; the match to TRDD3 covers 9 bases. The length of the CDR3 is 19 residues. CDR1 and CDR2 (germline): TSWWSYY, QGS. The CDR3 nucleotides read TGTGCTCTTGGGGTGGAAGGACCTGGGGGATTCGCTAACACCGATAAACCCATCTTT. Its translation: CALGVEGPGGFANTDKPIF.

In this sample, this clone turned up a few times. The V gene is TRDV1, the J gene TRDJ1; 11 bases line up with TRDD3. The ends lost 2 bases at V and 0 bases at J; junction bases unmatched: 14. CDR1 is TSWWSYY, CDR2 QGS, per germline. The CDR3 covers 20 residues. The CDR3 spells CALGEGELPLGDKYTDKLIF. The CDR3 coding sequence is TGTGCTCTTGGGGAAGGGGAACTCCCACTGGGGGATAAGTACACCGATAAACTCATCTTT.

In its sample, this clone was seen a few times. The J gene is TRDJ1, the V gene TRDV1; TRDD3 aligns across 11 bases. This CDR3 is 20 amino acids long. The ends lost 1 base at V and 10 bases at J; junction bases unmatched: 23. Per the germline V gene, CDR1 is TSWWSYY and CDR2 is QGS. The chain's CDR3 is CALGEPPSRLGDKYGARLIF. In nucleotides, the CDR3 is TGTGCTCTTGGGGAACCCCCCTCACGACTGGGGGATAAGTACGGGGCTAGACTCATCTTT.

Comments on this clone: Other nucleotide sequences from this sample produce the same CDR3. The V gene is TRDV1, the J gene TRDJ1; no definite D call. From germline, CDR1 is TSWWSYY and CDR2 QGS. Trimming stripped 5 bases from V and 0 bases from J, with 28 bases between. The CDR3 is 20 amino acids. The CDR3 spells CALGPRWLFRSALYTDKLIF. The CDR3, as DNA: TGTGCTCTTGGGCCTCGGTGGCTGTTTCGGTCAGCTCTTTACACCGATAAACTCATCTTT.

The J gene is TRDJ1, the V gene TRDV2; 8 nucleotides line up with TRDD3. The CDR3 sequence is 16 residues long. The V gene's germline CDR1 is GEAIGNYY and CDR2 EKD. The ends lost 1 base at V and 2 bases at J; junction bases unmatched: 8. The CDR3 is CACDTYWGVWTDKLIF. The DNA for the CDR3 is TGTGCCTGTGACACGTACTGGGGGGTCTGGACCGATAAACTCATCTTT.

On this clone itself: This same CDR3 is encoded by further DNA sequences in the sample. The rearrangement uses TRDV1 and TRDJ1, with 8 bases that match TRDD3. Germline-derived CDR1 and CDR2 are TSWWSYY and QGS. V trimming: 5 bases; J trimming: 4 bases; junction bases outside the gene matches: 15. The CDR3 runs 17 residues. Here the CDR3 reads CALGRPTYWGLGDKLIF. DNA of the CDR3: TGTGCTCTTGGGCGTCCTACCTACTGGGGGCTCGGCGATAAACTCATCTTT.

The chain employs TRDV1 and TRDJ1; TRDD3 aligns across 7 bases. The trim removed 0 bases at V and 7 bases at J, leaving 23 bases unmatched. This CDR3 comprises 20 residues. Germline loops: CDR1 TSWWSYY, CDR2 QGS. The CDR3 region is CALGELTGDRGGPSPIKLIF. The CDR3 nucleotides are TGTGCTCTTGGGGAACTAACCGGGGATAGGGGTGGGCCTTCACCGATTAAACTCATCTTT.

The V gene is TRDV1, the J gene TRDJ1; 9 bases align to TRDD3. Germline V gives CDR1 TSWWSYY, CDR2 QGS. With 3 bases clipped from V and 7 bases from J, the junction kept 30 bases outside the gene matches. The CDR3 is made up of 22 amino acids. CDR3 loop: CALGDSSYRSSPVGDKKGKLIF. DNA of the CDR3: TGTGCTCTTGGGGACTCATCCTACCGGTCCTCTCCGGTGGGGGATAAGAAGGGTAAACTCATCTTT.

This chain connects TRDV1 to TRDJ1; D may be TRDD2 (6 bases). This CDR3 spans 16 amino acids. V dropped 3 bases and J dropped 3 bases, with 17 bases sitting between them. CDR1 is TSWWSYY and CDR2 is QGS in the germline V gene. The CDR3 DNA reads TGTGCTCTTGGGGATCCTACACTATCCCACCCCGATAAACTCATCTTT. Protein product: CALGDPTLSHPDKLIF.

This clone appeared a few times. The chain has TRDV1 and TRDJ1; TRDD3 might be the D (10 bases). Trimming cost V 4 bases and J 4 bases, with 34 bases left between them. CDR1 TSWWSYY and CDR2 QGS come from the germline V gene. The CDR3 runs to 21 residues. The CDR3 nucleotides are TGTGCTCTTGGGGTCGGCCTTCCTACTCGCTGGGGGATATCCAGGAGCGATAAACTCATCTTT. Encoded protein: CALGVGLPTRWGISRSDKLIF.

The J gene is TRDJ1, the V gene TRDV1, with TRDD3 identical over 13 bases. V shed 5 bases and J 4 bases; nucleotides not matched to a gene: 25. The CDR3 runs to 22 residues. Germline V gene data show CDR1 as TSWWSYY and CDR2 as QGS. CDR3 region: CALGTPSLPVVYWGIRNDKLIF. In DNA form, the CDR3 reads TGTGCTCTTGGGACACCAAGCCTTCCCGTGGTGTACTGGGGGATACGGAACGATAAACTCATCTTT.

The rearrangement links TRDV1 to TRDJ1; 12 bases line up with TRDD3. V lost 5 bases to trimming and J lost 5 bases; unmatched junction nucleotides: 24. This CDR3 spans 21 amino acids. In germline, CDR1 is TSWWSYY, CDR2 QGS. CDR3: CALGTQGRPPRTGGYWDKLIF. For the CDR3, the DNA is TGTGCTCTTGGGACCCAGGGTCGGCCTCCTCGTACTGGGGGATACTGGGATAAACTCATCTTT.

V gene TRDV1 combines with J gene TRDJ2; 12 nucleotides agree with TRDD3. V lost 2 bases and J lost 3; bases outside the gene matches: 25. The CDR3 is 24 residues long. Germline assignment: CDR1 TSWWSYY and CDR2 QGS. The CDR3 reads CALGEALSNRGVLGDTKVTAQLFF. Here the CDR3 DNA reads TGTGCTCTTGGGGAAGCTCTGTCCAACAGAGGAGTACTGGGGGATACAAAAGTGACAGCACAACTCTTCTTT.

This clone has just a few counts. The chain joins TRDV1 to TRDJ1; TRDD3 might be the D (6 bases). Per the germline V gene, CDR1 is TSWWSYY and CDR2 is QGS. V was pared by 3 bases and J by 0 bases, with 14 bases between. The CDR3 is 16 amino acids. In DNA form, the CDR3 reads TGTGCTCTTGGGGAGGGGGAGCCAGGCTACACCGATAAACTCATCTTT. It encodes CALGEGEPGYTDKLIF.

The chain joins TRDV1 to TRDJ1; 12 bases align to TRDD3. The CDR3 covers 20 residues. Looked up from germline, CDR1 is TSWWSYY and CDR2 is QGS. V lost 1 base and J lost 1; bases outside the gene matches: 13. The CDR3 loop is CALGEPYLVPGGYGTDKLIF. For the CDR3, the DNA is TGTGCTCTTGGGGAACCATATCTTGTGCCTGGGGGATACGGCACCGATAAACTCATCTTT.

The chain is built from TRDV1 and TRDJ1; 13 nucleotides align to TRDD3. The CDR3 consists of 23 residues. The V and J ends lost 0 bases and 0 bases, in that order; junction bases with no gene match: 19. The germline V gene has CDR1 TSWWSYY and CDR2 QGS. For the CDR3, the DNA is TGTGCTCTTGGGGAACTCGAACTAAGACTGGGGGATACGTACCCCCTAAACACCGATAAACTCATCTTT. It translates to CALGELELRLGDTYPLNTDKLIF.

The V and J genes are TRDV1 and TRDJ1, with 10 nucleotides matching TRDD3. V gave up 0 bases and J gave up 1 base; unmatched junction bases: 11. This CDR3 region has 19 residues. From germline, CDR1 is TSWWSYY and CDR2 QGS. The CDR3 here is CALGELLDWGIMCTDKLIF. The CDR3, as DNA: TGTGCTCTTGGGGAACTACTCGACTGGGGGATTATGTGCACCGATAAACTCATCTTT.

The chain combines TRDV1 with TRDJ1; TRDD3 matches 7 bases. V trimming: 2 bases; J trimming: 1 base; junction bases outside the gene matches: 19. Germline V lookup: CDR1 TSWWSYY, CDR2 QGS. There are 20 residues in the CDR3. The CDR3 loop reads CALGEFGSRGGIRRTDKLIF. DNA for the CDR3: TGTGCTCTTGGGGAATTTGGATCCCGGGGGGGGATTCGCCGCACCGATAAACTCATCTTT.

This clone has just a few counts. This chain links TRDV1 with TRDJ1; 7 bases match TRDD3. CDR1 and CDR2 from the germline V gene are TSWWSYY and QGS. V was clipped by 2 bases and J by 6 bases; unmatched bases: 9. The CDR3 contains 15 residues. CDR3: CALGESGRDTHKLIF. The DNA for the CDR3 is TGTGCTCTTGGGGAATCAGGGAGGGATACCCATAAACTCATCTTT.

This clone was observed a handful of times. The chain couples TRDV1 to TRDJ1, with 11 bases matching TRDD3. Germline CDR1 reads TSWWSYY; CDR2 reads QGS. Unmatched junction bases numbered 31, after V lost 4 bases and J lost 3 bases. The CDR3 is 24 residues long. In DNA form, the CDR3 reads TGTGCTCTTGGGGTTACCCGATCTGGGGGATACTCCTTCGGCGCCCGTACCGAGGCCGATAAACTCATCTTT. Its protein product is CALGVTRSGGYSFGARTEADKLIF.

J is TRDJ1 and V is TRDV1, with 8 bases aligning to TRDD2. Germline CDR1 is TSWWSYY and CDR2 is QGS. After removal of 1 base from V and 6 bases from J, the junction contained 16 bases not matched to a gene. This CDR3 spans 18 amino acids. In DNA form, the CDR3 reads TGTGCTCTTGGGGAACCGGACTTCCTACGTACGGGTCGGAATAAACTCATCTTT. Protein sequence: CALGEPDFLRTGRNKLIF.

The V call is TRDV1, the J call TRDJ1, with a possible D match to TRDD3 (5 bases). CDR3 length: 20 amino acids. Germline V CDR1 and CDR2: TSWWSYY, QGS. V was pared by 1 base and J by 0 bases, with 24 bases between. DNA of the CDR3: TGTGCTCTTGGGGAACATACCACGGGGAGCGCCCTAGGGTACACCGATAAACTCATCTTT. Translation: CALGEHTTGSALGYTDKLIF.

Of note for this clone: Other DNA sequences from this sample encode an identical CDR3 as well. This chain links TRDV1 with TRDJ1; D may match TRDD2 or TRDD3 (9 bases each). V was trimmed by 9 bases and J by 8 bases, leaving 31 bases between them. This CDR3 comprises 17 residues. The germline V gene encodes CDR1 TSWWSYY and CDR2 QGS. Here the CDR3 reads CALGLPTFQGDTVKLIF. Written as DNA, the CDR3 is TGTGCTCTCGGCCTTCCTACGTTCCAGGGGGATACAGTAAAACTCATCTTT.